This paragraph reports one T cell receptor beta chain. This sample stems from a study of T-cell reconstitution after alpha-beta-depleted transplantation in children. Unique molecular identifiers were incorporated during preparation of the TCRbeta library. TCRdb reanalysed the PCR reads using MiXCR and keeps one entry per CDR3 protein. Of roughly 300,000 distinct CDR3 sequences listed, approximately 10% were seen once; the top ten hold more than 2%. The TCR comes from a human donor who donated a stem cell graft to a child with acute lymphoblastic leukemia. The starting material was PBMCs from the stem cell graft donor, obtained from the stem cell graft.

In DNA form, the CDR3 reads TGTGCCAGCAGCTCCCTACAGGGAGGCACAGATACGCAGTATTTT. Residues: CASSSLQGGTDTQYF. The J gene is TRBJ2-3, the V gene TRBV12-3 or TRBV12-4, with D possibly matching TRBD1 (6 bases). Trimming removed 6 bases at V and 1 base at J, with 14 bases between. There are 15 residues in the CDR3.